The 4 T cell receptor beta chains in this list originate from one sample, sequenced in a study of blood T cell repertoires in COVID-19. The assay was immunoSEQ multiplex PCR, and TCRdb's table has in-frame clones only and misses some. The table records over 250,000 clones, around 90% of them present only once. Sequencing used peripheral blood. The receptors here all came from a man aged 50 to 60 with acute or convalescent COVID-19.

V and J are TRBV9 and TRBJ1-1, with D unclear. The CDR3 runs to 16 residues. Germline values: CDR1 SGDLS, CDR2 YYNGEE. V lost 3 bases and J 11 bases, leaving 26 bases between the germline ends. The CDR3 bases are TGTGCCAGCAGCGCACAACGAAGGACGGAGGTGTTGGATGCTTTCTTT. Translated, it gives CASSAQRRTEVLDAFF.

This rearrangement joins TRBV7-6 to TRBJ2-2, with D perhaps TRBD1 (5 bases). Trimming took off 6 bases at V and 7 bases at J, with 18 bases between the two ends. The CDR3 runs 15 residues. CDR1 is SGHVS and CDR2 is FNYEAQ in the germline V gene. CDR3 in DNA: TGTGCCAGCAGTCTTGTACAGGTTGTGAGCGGGGAGCTGTTTTTT. Translated: CASSLVQVVSGELFF.

The chain recombines TRBV5-1 with TRBJ2-5; 9 nucleotides agree with TRBD1. Germline CDR1 is SGHRS and CDR2 is YFSETQ. V lost 0 bases and J lost 9; bases outside the gene matches: 9. CDR3 length: 15 residues. In DNA form, the CDR3 reads TGCGCCAGCAGCTTGGGGGGGACAGGGACCAATGCCCAGTACTTC. This translates into CASSLGGTGTNAQYF.

The rearrangement joins TRBV7-2 to TRBJ1-3, with D unresolved. The germline gives CDR1 SGHTA, CDR2 FQGNSA. This CDR3 spans 12 amino acids. V was shortened by 5 bases and J by 4 bases, with 6 bases between the two germline ends. CDR3 in amino acids: CASSTTGNTIYF. CDR3 DNA sequence: TGTGCCAGCAGCACGACAGGAAACACCATATATTTT.